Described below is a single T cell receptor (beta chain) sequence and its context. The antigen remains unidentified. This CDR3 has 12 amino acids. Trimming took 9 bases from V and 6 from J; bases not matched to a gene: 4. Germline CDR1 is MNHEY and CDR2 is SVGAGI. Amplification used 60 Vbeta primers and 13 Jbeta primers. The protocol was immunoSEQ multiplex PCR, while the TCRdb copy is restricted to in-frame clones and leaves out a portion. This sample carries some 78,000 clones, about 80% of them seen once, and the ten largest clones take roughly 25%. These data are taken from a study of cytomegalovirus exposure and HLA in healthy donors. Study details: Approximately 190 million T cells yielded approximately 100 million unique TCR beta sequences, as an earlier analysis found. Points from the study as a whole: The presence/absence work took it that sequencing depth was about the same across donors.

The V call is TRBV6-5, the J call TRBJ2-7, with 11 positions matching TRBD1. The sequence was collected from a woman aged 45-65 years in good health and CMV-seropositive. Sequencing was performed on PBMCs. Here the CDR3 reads CASGQGAGEQYV. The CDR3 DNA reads TGTGCCAGTGGACAGGGGGCGGGCGAGCAGTACGTC.